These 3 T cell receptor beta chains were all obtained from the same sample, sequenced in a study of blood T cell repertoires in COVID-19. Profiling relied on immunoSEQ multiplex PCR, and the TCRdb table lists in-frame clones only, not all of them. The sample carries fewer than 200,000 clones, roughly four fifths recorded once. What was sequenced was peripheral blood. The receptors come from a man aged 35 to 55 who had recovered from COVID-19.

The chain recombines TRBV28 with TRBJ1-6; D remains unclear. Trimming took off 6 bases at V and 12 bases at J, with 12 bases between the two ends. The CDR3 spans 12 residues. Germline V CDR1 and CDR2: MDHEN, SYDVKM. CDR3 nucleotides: TGTGCCAGCAGCCTACCAAGTAAACCCCTCCACTTT. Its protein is CASSLPSKPLHF.

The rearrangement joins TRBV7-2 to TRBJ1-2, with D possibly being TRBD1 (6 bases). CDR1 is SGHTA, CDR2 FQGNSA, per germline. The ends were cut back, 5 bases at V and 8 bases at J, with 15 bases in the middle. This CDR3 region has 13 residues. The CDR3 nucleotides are TGTGCCAGCAGCCCCTCCTACAGGGTCGGCTACACCTTC. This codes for CASSPSYRVGYTF.

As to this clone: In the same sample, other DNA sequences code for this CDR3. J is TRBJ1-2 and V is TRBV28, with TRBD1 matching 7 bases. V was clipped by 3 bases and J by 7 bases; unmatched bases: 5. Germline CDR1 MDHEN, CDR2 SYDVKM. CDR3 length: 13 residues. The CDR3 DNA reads TGTGCCAGCAGTTTGGAGGGGGCGGGTGGCTACACCTTC. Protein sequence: CASSLEGAGGYTF.